Listed here are 6 T cell receptor beta chains from one sample, sequenced in a study of shared clonotypes between healthy human individuals. Only in-frame clones appear in the TCRdb table, and some are missing; sequencing was by immunoSEQ multiplex PCR. The sample contains more than 2,000,000 clones, roughly nine tenths of which appear only once. The source material was naive CD4+ T cells sorted from blood. Documented subset: CD45RA+ positively selected. All receptors come from a man aged 18 to 29 in good health.

V and J are TRBV6-1 and TRBJ1-6, with D unclear. Trimming removed 7 bases from V and 4 bases from J, with 11 bases in between. The CDR3 spans 14 residues. CDR1 is MNHNS and CDR2 is SASEGT in the germline V gene. Here the CDR3 DNA reads TGTGCCAGCATTGGAATCCCTTATAATTCACCCCTCCACTTT. Its protein is CASIGIPYNSPLHF.

The V call is TRBV29-1, the J call TRBJ2-5; the match to TRBD1 covers 11 bases. Germline CDR1 and CDR2: SQVTM and ANQGSEA. The junction had 7 bases not matched to a gene; V was cut back by 6 bases and J by 4 bases. The CDR3 has 14 residues. CDR3 amino acids: CSVSGQGVGETQYF. The DNA for the CDR3 is TGCAGCGTATCGGGACAGGGGGTAGGAGAGACCCAGTACTTC.

CDR3 in DNA: TGTGCCAGCTCCCCGCGGGGGGGCAGGGCAGATACGCAGTATTTT. This sequence encodes CASSPRGGRADTQYF. The gene calls are TRBV18 and TRBJ2-3; TRBD2 matches 9 bases. In germline, CDR1 is KGHSH, CDR2 LQKENI. J was trimmed by 4 bases and V by 6 bases; bases with no gene match: 8. The CDR3 runs 15 residues. The entire variable domain, with the rest obtained from reference TRBV18 and TRBJ2-3, is as follows: NAGVMQNPRHLVRRRGQEARLRCSPMKGHSHVYWYRQLPEEGLKFMVYLQKENIIDESGMPKERFSAEFPKEGPSILRIQQVVRGDSAAYFCASSPRGGRADTQYFGPGTRLTVL.

V gene TRBV10-3 combines with J gene TRBJ2-5, with 7 nucleotides matching TRBD1. The V gene end was trimmed by 4 bases and the J gene end by 4 bases; junction bases not matched to a gene: 6. CDR1 ENHRY and CDR2 SYGVKD come from the germline V gene. This CDR3 contains 14 residues. The CDR3 protein is CAISGQGITETQYF. CDR3 coding DNA: TGTGCCATCAGTGGACAGGGAATTACAGAGACCCAGTACTTC.

The chain carries TRBV18 and TRBJ2-3; D is undetermined. The CDR3 loop spans 17 amino acids. Per germline, CDR1 KGHSH and CDR2 LQKENI. The V and J ends lost 0 bases and 0 bases respectively, with 13 bases between them. As DNA, the CDR3 is TGTGCCAGCTCACCACCGGGCACCTCTCGGAGCACAGATACGCAGTATTTT. Protein product: CASSPPGTSRSTDTQYF.

This sequence joins TRBV5-4 and TRBJ2-5; TRBD2 aligns across 13 bases. V gave up 1 base and J gave up 5 bases; unmatched junction bases: 8. This CDR3 region has 17 residues. CDR1 is SGHNT, CDR2 YYREEE, per germline (reference sequence). This chain's CDR3 is CASSLRLAGGVEETQYF. The CDR3 region has the DNA TGTGCCAGCAGCTTGAGACTAGCGGGGGGCGTGGAGGAGACCCAGTACTTC.